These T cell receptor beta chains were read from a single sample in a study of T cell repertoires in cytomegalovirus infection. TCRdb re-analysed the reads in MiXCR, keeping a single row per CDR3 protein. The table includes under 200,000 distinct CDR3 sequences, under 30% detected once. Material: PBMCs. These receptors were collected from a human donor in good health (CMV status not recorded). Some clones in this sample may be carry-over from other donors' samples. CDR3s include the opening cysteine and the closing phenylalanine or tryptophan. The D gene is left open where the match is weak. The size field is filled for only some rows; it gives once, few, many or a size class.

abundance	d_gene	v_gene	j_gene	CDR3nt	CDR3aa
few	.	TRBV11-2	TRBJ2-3	TGTGCCAGCAGCTTAAGGGGGGCCACAGGTTCAGATACGCAGTATTTT	CASSLRGATGSDTQYF
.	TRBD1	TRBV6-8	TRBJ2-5	TGTGCCAGCACCCGAGGGGACAGGGGAGAGGAGACCCAGTACTTC	CASTRGDRGEETQYF
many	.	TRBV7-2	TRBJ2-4	TGTGCCAGCAGCCCCCGGCCCCCGCTAGCCAAAAACATTCAGTACTTC	CASSPRPPLAKNIQYF
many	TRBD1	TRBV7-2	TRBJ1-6	TGTGCCAGCAGCATTACAGGGGGCAGCCATAATTCACCCCTCCACTTT	CASSITGGSHNSPLHF
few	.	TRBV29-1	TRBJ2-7	TGCAGCGTTTTAGGTCAGGGCGGAGAGCAGTACTTC	CSVLGQGGEQYF
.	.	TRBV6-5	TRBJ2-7	TGTGCCAGCAGTTACTCGCGGTACGAGCAGTACTTC	CASSYSRYEQYF
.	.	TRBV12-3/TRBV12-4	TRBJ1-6	TGTGCCAGCAGTTTGATGGGGCCAGGGTTTAATTCACCCCTCCACTTT	CASSLMGPGFNSPLHF
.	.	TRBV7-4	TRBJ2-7	TGTGCCAGCAGCTTAACGCCCCATGGGTGGGAGCAGTACTTC	CASSLTPHGWEQYF
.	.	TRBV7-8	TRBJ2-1	TGTGCCAGCAGCTTTAACAGGGAGGATGAGCAGTTCTTC	CASSFNREDEQFF
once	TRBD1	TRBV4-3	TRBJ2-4	TGCGCCAGCAGCCAAGAGATTTACACGGGACAGCTAGCCAAAAACATTCAGTACTTC	CASSQEIYTGQLAKNIQYF
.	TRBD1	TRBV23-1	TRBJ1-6	TGCGCCAGCAGTCAATCAGCGGGACAGGGAAATTCACCCCTCCACTTT	CASSQSAGQGNSPLHF
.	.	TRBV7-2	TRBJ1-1	TGTGCCAGCAGCTACCTTAGAGGGGGGGTAAGAAACACTGAAGCTTTCTTT	CASSYLRGGVRNTEAFF
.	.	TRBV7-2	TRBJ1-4	TGTGCCAGCAGCTCTCCGGGGGGCGGAATTAATGAAAAACTGTTTTTT	CASSSPGGGINEKLFF
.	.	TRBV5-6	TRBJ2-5	TGTGCCAGCAGCTTGCAGGCAAGGGAGACCCAGTACTTC	CASSLQARETQYF
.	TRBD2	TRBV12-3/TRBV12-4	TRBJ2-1	TGTGCCAGCAGTTTACTTTCTGGACTAGCGGGGGGGTACAATGAGCAGTTCTTC	CASSLLSGLAGGYNEQFF
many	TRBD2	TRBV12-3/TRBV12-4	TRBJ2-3	TGTGCCAGCAGTTCGCGACTAGCGGGGGACAACACAGATACGCAGTATTTT	CASSSRLAGDNTDTQYF
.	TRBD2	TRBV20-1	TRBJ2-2	TGCAGTGCCGTCAGAGCGGGGTTGAACACCGGGGAGCTGTTTTTT	CSAVRAGLNTGELFF
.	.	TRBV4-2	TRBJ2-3	TGTGCCAGCAGCCAAGAAGGGATAGGCACAGATACGCAGTATTTT	CASSQEGIGTDTQYF
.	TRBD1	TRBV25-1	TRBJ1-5	TGTGCCAGCAGTGAATATGGGGACAGTCAGCCCCAGCATTTT	CASSEYGDSQPQHF
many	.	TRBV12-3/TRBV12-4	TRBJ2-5	TGTGCCAGCAGCCCCCTGGAGACCCAGTACTTC	CASSPLETQYF
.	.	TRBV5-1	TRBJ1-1	TGCGCCAGCAGCTTGGGACCCTCCCCTATGAACACTGAAGCTTTCTTT	CASSLGPSPMNTEAFF
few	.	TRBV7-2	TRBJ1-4	TGTGCCAGCAGCTTAGGAATCAGCAGAGGAGAGAGAAAACTGTTTTTT	CASSLGISRGERKLFF
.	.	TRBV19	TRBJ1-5	TGTGCCAGTAGTATAGGTGTGGAGACAGGAGTTTTGGGCAATCAGCCCCAGCATTTT	CASSIGVETGVLGNQPQHF
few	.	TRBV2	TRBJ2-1	TGTGCCAGCAGTGACGACGATGAGCAGTTCTTC	CASSDDDEQFF
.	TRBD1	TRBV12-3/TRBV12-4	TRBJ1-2	TGTGCCAGCAGTGCCTCCGGAGACAGGGGGACGTTAAAGGGCGGCTACACCTTC	CASSASGDRGTLKGGYTF
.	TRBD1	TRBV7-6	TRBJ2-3	TGTGCCAGCAGCGCATCGACAGGGATTAGGCAGTATTTT	CASSASTGIRQYF
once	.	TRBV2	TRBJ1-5	TGTGCCAGCAGTGAAGCAAGGGGTGAAAATCAGCCCCAGCATTTT	CASSEARGENQPQHF
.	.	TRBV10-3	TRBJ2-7	TGTGCCATCAGTGAGTTCGGCGTCAGGGGTTCCCACGAGCAGTACTTC	CAISEFGVRGSHEQYF
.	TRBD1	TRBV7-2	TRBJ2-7	TGTGCCAGCAGCTTAGAGCCCGGGACAGCGACTCCATTGGGGACCTTC	CASSLEPGTATPLGTF
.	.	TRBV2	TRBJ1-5	TGTGCCAGCAGTGGCGAGATCAATCAGCCCCAGCATTTT	CASSGEINQPQHF
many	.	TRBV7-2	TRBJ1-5	TGTGCCAGCAGCTTAGTTCAGGGCATTAATCAGCCCCAGCATTTT	CASSLVQGINQPQHF
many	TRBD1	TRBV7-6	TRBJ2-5	TGTGCCAGCAGCTCCTATCCCGGGACAGAAGAGACCCAGTACTTC	CASSSYPGTEETQYF
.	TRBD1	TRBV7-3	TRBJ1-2	TGTGCCAGCTGCACGACAGGGTACTATGGCTACACCTTC	CASCTTGYYGYTF
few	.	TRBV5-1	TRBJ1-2	TGCGCCAGCAGCTTGAACGTAGGGTTAACTGGTGGCTACACCTTC	CASSLNVGLTGGYTF
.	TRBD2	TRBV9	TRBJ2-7	TGTGCCAGCAGCTCAAGGGACTACGACGAGCAGTACTTC	CASSSRDYDEQYF
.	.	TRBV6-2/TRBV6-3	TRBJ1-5	TGTGCCAGCAGTTATCGGACAGTCAGCAATCAGCCCCAGCATTTT	CASSYRTVSNQPQHF
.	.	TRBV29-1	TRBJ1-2	TGCAGCGTTGAACTACAGGGAAACTATGGCTACACCTTC	CSVELQGNYGYTF
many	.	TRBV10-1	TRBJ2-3	TGCGCCAGCAGTGATGTGCGATTCGGCACAGATACGCAGTATTTT	CASSDVRFGTDTQYF
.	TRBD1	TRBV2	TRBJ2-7	TGTGCCAGCAGTTCTGACAGGGGAAGGCACGAGCAGTACTTC	CASSSDRGRHEQYF
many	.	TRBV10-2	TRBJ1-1	TGCGCCAGCAGTGCCACTCTTCTAGGGGGGGAAGAAGCTTTCTTT	CASSATLLGGEEAFF
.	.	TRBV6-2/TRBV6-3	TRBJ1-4	TGTGCCAGCATCCGAGGGGGGGCTAGAACTGAAAAACTGTTTTTT	CASIRGGARTEKLFF
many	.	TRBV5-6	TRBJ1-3	TGTGCCAGCAGCTTGGCGGGGCGCGGAAACACCATATATTTT	CASSLAGRGNTIYF
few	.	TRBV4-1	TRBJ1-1	TGCGCCAGCAGCCCCCTTTCGCAGATGAACACTGAAGCTTTCTTT	CASSPLSQMNTEAFF
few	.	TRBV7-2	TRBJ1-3	TGTGCCAGCAGCTCCGACGGCAGCTCTGGAAACACCATATATTTT	CASSSDGSSGNTIYF
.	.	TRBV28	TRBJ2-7	TGTGCCACCTCAGGGACTGAGTTCTACGAGCAGTACTTC	CATSGTEFYEQYF
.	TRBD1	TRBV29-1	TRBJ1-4	TGCAGCGTTGAACGGGACAGGGGGGGGAAAGGGGAAAAACTGTTTTTT	CSVERDRGGKGEKLFF
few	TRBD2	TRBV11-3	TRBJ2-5	TGTGCCAGCAGCCGGGAGGAGAGGGAGACCCAGTACTTC	CASSREERETQYF
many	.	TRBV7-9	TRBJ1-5	TGTGCCAGCAGCTTAGCAGGGGATCAGCCCCAGCATTTT	CASSLAGDQPQHF
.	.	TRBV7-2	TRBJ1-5	TGTGCCAGCAGCTTAGGGGGCGAGCCTACAGGGCCCCAGCATTTT	CASSLGGEPTGPQHF
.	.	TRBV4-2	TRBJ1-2	TGTGCCAGCAGCCTTGGAGCGACCAACTATGGCTACACCTTC	CASSLGATNYGYTF
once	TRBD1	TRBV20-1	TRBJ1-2	TGCAGTGCTAGTGACAGGGGGTTTGGGGGCTACACCTTC	CSASDRGFGGYTF
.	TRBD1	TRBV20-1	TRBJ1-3	TGCAGTGCCCGCCCACCCGGGACAGGGGGAAACACCATATATTTT	CSARPPGTGGNTIYF
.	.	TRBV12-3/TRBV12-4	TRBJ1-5	TGTGCCAGCAGTTTAGCTGCAGGAATCAATCAGCCCCAGCATTTT	CASSLAAGINQPQHF
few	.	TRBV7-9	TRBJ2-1	TGTGCCAGCAGCTTCGACAAGGGTGAGCAGTTCTTC	CASSFDKGEQFF
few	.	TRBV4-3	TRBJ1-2	TGCGCCAGCAGCCAAGAAAAGGAACTCGGCGCCTACACCTTC	CASSQEKELGAYTF
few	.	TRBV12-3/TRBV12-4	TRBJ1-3	TGTGCCAGCAGCCCAAAAAACACCATATATTTT	CASSPKNTIYF
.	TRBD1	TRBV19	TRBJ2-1	TGTGCCAGTAGTGACCGGGACAGGGGGGACCATGAGCAGTTCTTC	CASSDRDRGDHEQFF
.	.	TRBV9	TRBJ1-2	TGTGCCAGCAGAGGGGCAAAAGCGGACTATGGCTACACCTTC	CASRGAKADYGYTF
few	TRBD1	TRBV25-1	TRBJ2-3	TGTGCCACCAGGGGGACAGAGAAAGATACGCAGTATTTT	CATRGTEKDTQYF